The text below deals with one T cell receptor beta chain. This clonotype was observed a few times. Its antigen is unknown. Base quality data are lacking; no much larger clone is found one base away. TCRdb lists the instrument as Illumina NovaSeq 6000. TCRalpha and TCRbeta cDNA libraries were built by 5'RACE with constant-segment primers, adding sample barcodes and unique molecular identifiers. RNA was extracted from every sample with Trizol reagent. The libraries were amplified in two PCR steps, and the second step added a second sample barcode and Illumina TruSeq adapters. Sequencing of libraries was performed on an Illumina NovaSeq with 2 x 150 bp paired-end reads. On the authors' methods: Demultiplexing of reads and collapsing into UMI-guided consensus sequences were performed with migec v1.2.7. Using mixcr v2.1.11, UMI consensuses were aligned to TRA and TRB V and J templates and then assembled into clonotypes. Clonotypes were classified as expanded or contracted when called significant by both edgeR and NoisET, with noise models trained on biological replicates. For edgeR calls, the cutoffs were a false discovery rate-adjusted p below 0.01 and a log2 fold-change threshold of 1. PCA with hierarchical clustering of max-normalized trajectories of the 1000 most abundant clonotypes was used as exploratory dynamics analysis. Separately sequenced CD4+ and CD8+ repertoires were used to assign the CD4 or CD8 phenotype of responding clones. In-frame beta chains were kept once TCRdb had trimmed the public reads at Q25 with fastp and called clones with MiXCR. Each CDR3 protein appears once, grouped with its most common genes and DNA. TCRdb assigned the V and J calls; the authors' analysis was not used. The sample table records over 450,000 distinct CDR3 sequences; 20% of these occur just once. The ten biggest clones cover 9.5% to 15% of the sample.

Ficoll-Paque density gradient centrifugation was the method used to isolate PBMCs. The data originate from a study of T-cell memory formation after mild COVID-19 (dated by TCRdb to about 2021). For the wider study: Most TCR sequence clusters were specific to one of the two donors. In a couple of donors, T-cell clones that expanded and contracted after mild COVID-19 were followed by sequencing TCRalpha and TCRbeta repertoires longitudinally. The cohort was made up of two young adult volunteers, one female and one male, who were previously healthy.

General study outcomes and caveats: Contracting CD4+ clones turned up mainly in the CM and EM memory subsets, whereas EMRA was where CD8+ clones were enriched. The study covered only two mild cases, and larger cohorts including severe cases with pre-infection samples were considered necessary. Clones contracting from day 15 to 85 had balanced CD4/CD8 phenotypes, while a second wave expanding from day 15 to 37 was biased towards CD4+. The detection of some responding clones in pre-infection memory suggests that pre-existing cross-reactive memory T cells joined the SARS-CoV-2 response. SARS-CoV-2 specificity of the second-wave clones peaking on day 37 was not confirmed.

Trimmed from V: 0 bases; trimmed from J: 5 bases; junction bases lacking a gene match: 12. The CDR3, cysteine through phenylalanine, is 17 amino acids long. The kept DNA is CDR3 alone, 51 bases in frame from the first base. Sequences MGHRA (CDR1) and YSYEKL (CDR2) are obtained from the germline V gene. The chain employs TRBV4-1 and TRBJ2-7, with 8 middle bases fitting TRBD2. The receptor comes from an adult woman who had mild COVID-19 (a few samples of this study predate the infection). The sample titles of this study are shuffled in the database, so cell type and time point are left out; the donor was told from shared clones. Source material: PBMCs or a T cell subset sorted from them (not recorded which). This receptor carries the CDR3 CASSQEYRGGRVNEQYF. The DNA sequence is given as TGCGCCAGCAGCCAAGAGTATCGCGGGGGGCGAGTCAACGAGCAGTACTTC.